A single sample gave rise to the 29 T cell receptor beta chains below, sequenced in a study of blood T cell repertoires in COVID-19. This table comes from immunoSEQ multiplex PCR, and its TCRdb copy is limited to in-frame clones, with some not included. The sample records over 55,000 clones, approximately 85% being singletons. Sequencing used peripheral blood. The receptor set was obtained from a human donor in a cohort sampled during active COVID-19.

The chain is built from TRBV28 and TRBJ1-5; TRBD1 matches 9 bases. Germline values: CDR1 MDHEN, CDR2 SYDVKM. V shed 1 base and J 5 bases; nucleotides not matched to a gene: 12. This CDR3 has 18 amino acids. CDR3 amino acids: CASSLSHRRTGVYQPQHF. The DNA of the CDR3 is TGTGCCAGCAGTTTATCTCACCGTAGGACAGGGGTCTATCAGCCCCAGCATTTT.

The chain is built from TRBV6-6 and TRBJ2-5; 8 bases match TRBD1. Germline V lookup: CDR1 MNHNY, CDR2 SVGAGI (reference sequence). The length of the CDR3 is 16 residues. The V and J ends lost 6 bases and 2 bases, in that order; junction bases with no gene match: 11. The DNA for the CDR3 is TGTGCCAGCAGCAAACTCTACGGACAGGGACAAGAGACCCAGTACTTC. It codes for CASSKLYGQGQETQYF.

This chain joins TRBV28 and TRBJ2-7, with TRBD1 matching over 7 bases. The CDR3 is 16 amino acids. Germline V CDR1 and CDR2: MDHEN, SYDVKM. J lost 5 bases, V lost 4 bases, and 14 bases had no gene match. The CDR3 DNA reads as TGTGCCAGCAGTTACCCCCCGGGACAGAGGACCCACGAGCAGTACTTC. Translated, it gives CASSYPPGQRTHEQYF.

The chain is built from TRBV7-9 and TRBJ1-5; tentatively, D is TRBD1 (5 bases). CDR3 size: 17 residues. Germline CDR1 and CDR2: SEHNR and FQNEAQ (reference sequence). V dropped 1 base and J dropped 3 bases, with 16 bases sitting between them. The CDR3 coding sequence is TGTGCCAGCAGCTTAGTTGGGGGGGGAGGTGACAATCAGCCCCAGCATTTT. As protein: CASSLVGGGGDNQPQHF.

The CDR3 region is CASRAPGTGVNYGYTF. In nucleotides, the CDR3 is TGTGCCAGCAGAGCCCCCGGGACAGGGGTAAACTATGGCTACACCTTC. The chain employs TRBV27 and TRBJ1-2, with 10 bases lining up with TRBD1. The CDR3 is made up of 16 amino acids. Germline V gene data show CDR1 as MNHEY and CDR2 as SMNVEV (reference sequence). The V segment lost 6 bases and the J segment 2 bases; nucleotides outside the gene matches: 9.

The chain recombines TRBV4-1 with TRBJ2-1; D remains ambiguous. V lost 0 bases to trimming and J lost 3 bases, with 12 bases between them. CDR1 is MGHRA and CDR2 is YSYEKL in the germline V gene. The CDR3 is 16 residues long. As DNA, the CDR3 is TGCGCCAGCAGCCAAGAAGTGGCGGTTCGCTACAATGAGCAGTTCTTC. This codes for CASSQEVAVRYNEQFF.

The chain joins TRBV3-1 (or the pseudogene TRBV3-2) to TRBJ1-3; a weak D match, TRBD1 (5 bases). Germline assignment: CDR1 LGHDT and CDR2 YNNKEL (reference sequence). The CDR3 is 14 amino acids. Trimming shortened V by 3 bases and J by 2 bases, and 8 bases separated the two germline ends. CDR3 residues: CASSHGQAGNTIYF. The CDR3 DNA follows: TGTGCCAGCAGCCATGGACAAGCTGGAAACACCATATATTTT.

The chain uses TRBV9 and TRBJ2-5; possibly TRBD2 for D (6 bases). CDR3 length equals 15 residues. From germline, CDR1 is SGDLS and CDR2 YYNGEE. The V gene lost 2 bases and the J gene lost 5 bases, with 16 bases spanning the gap. The CDR3 coding sequence is TGTGCCAGCAGCGTGGTGGGCGCAGGAGGGGAGACCCAGTACTTC. Translation: CASSVVGAGGETQYF.

This chain joins TRBV5-1 and TRBJ2-1; the D gene is possibly TRBD1 (5 bases). Per germline, CDR1 SGHRS and CDR2 YFSETQ. Trimming shortened V by 0 bases and J by 2 bases, and 9 bases separated the two germline ends. This CDR3 spans 15 amino acids. The DNA for the CDR3 is TGCGCCAGCAGCTTGGAACCAGGGACCTACAATGAGCAGTTCTTC. Protein: CASSLEPGTYNEQFF.

The rearrangement joins TRBV5-4 to TRBJ1-6; 7 bases are shared with TRBD1. The trim removed 5 bases at V and 10 bases at J, leaving 9 bases unmatched. The CDR3 consists of 14 residues. Germline V gives CDR1 SGHNT, CDR2 YYREEE (reference sequence). The chain's CDR3 is CASRVTGINSPLHF. For the CDR3, the DNA is TGTGCCAGCAGGGTGACAGGGATTAACTCACCCCTCCACTTT.

The V and J genes are TRBV25-1 and TRBJ1-2, with D hard to call. Trimming pared 3 bases from V and 2 bases from J, leaving 7 bases between. The length of the CDR3 is 13 residues. Germline loops: CDR1 MGHDK, CDR2 SYGVNS. The CDR3 loop is CASSDRENYGYTF. Here the CDR3 DNA reads TGTGCCAGCAGTGATCGGGAGAACTATGGCTACACCTTC.

This chain joins TRBV7-8 and TRBJ2-1; 7 bases map to TRBD2. This CDR3 region has 15 residues. Germline CDR1 is SGHVS and CDR2 is FQNEAQ. V lost 5 bases and J lost 9; bases outside the gene matches: 13. The CDR3 is CASSRTRVEGAEQFF. CDR3 coding DNA: TGTGCCAGCAGCAGGACTAGGGTGGAGGGAGCTGAGCAGTTCTTC.

This chain joins TRBV28 and TRBJ2-1; 7 bases line up with TRBD2. J was trimmed by 6 bases and V by 11 bases; bases with no gene match: 13. The CDR3 runs to 14 residues. Germline V gene lookup returns CDR1 MDHEN and CDR2 SYDVKM. CDR3 residues: CAGERRGGSNEQFF. The CDR3 DNA reads TGTGCCGGGGAGCGGAGGGGAGGGAGCAATGAGCAGTTCTTC. Variable domain in full (rest from reference TRBV28 and TRBJ2-1): DVKVTQSSRYLVKRTGEKVFLECVQDMDHENMFWYRQDPGLGLRLIYFSYDVKMKEKGDIPEGYSVSREKKERFSLILESASTNQTSMYLCAGERRGGSNEQFFGPGTRLTVL.

The sample holds a few counts of this clone. The chain links TRBV2 to TRBJ2-5, with D maybe TRBD2 (7 bases). In germline, CDR1 is SNHLY, CDR2 FYNNEI. The CDR3 consists of 14 residues. V was clipped by 5 bases and J by 5 bases, with 15 bases between them. This CDR3 is CASSRGRAHETQYF. CDR3 bases: TGTGCCAGCAGTAGGGGGAGGGCCCATGAGACCCAGTACTTC.

This clone was picked up one time. This rearrangement joins TRBV7-8 to TRBJ1-3; TRBD1 aligns across 7 bases. Unmatched junction bases numbered 8, after V lost 1 base and J lost 5 bases. The length of the CDR3 is 16 residues. CDR1 SGHVS and CDR2 FQNEAQ come from the germline V gene. CDR3 sequence (DNA): TGTGCCAGCAGCTTAGGCGGTGGGACAGCCAGAAACACCATATATTTT. Translating gives CASSLGGGTARNTIYF.

The chain is built from TRBV18 and TRBJ2-7; 14 bases map to TRBD2. Germline assignment: CDR1 KGHSH and CDR2 LQKENI. Trimming at V came to 5 bases and at J to 4 bases, leaving 4 bases not matched to a gene. The CDR3 is made up of 15 amino acids. The CDR3, as DNA: TGTGCCAGCTCAGCGACTAGCGGGAGGGCGTACGAGCAGTACTTC. Translating it yields CASSATSGRAYEQYF.

V gene TRBV28 combines with J gene TRBJ1-1; 10 bases are shared with TRBD1. The CDR3 is made up of 16 amino acids. V was pared by 6 bases and J by 3 bases, with 10 bases of the junction left unmatched. Germline-derived CDR1 and CDR2 are MDHEN and SYDVKM. CDR3 in amino acids: CASRIPGTGVDTEAFF. DNA of the CDR3: TGTGCCAGCAGAATTCCCGGGACAGGGGTTGACACTGAAGCTTTCTTT.

This chain connects TRBV6-2 or TRBV6-3 to TRBJ2-5; the D gene is possibly TRBD1 (6 bases). CDR3 length: 14 amino acids. Germline V gene lookup returns CDR1 MNHEY and CDR2 SVGEGT. Trimming stripped 5 bases from V and 1 base from J, with 11 bases between. The CDR3 sequence: CASSPRGSQETQYF. The CDR3 DNA is TGTGCCAGCAGTCCAAGGGGGTCCCAAGAGACCCAGTACTTC.

The chain uses TRBV2 and TRBJ1-1; 7 bases match TRBD1. V lost 4 bases and J lost 4; bases outside the gene matches: 6. In germline, CDR1 is SNHLY, CDR2 FYNNEI. The CDR3 consists of 14 residues. DNA for the CDR3: TGTGCCAGCAGTGTCCAACCAGGGGGCACTGAAGCTTTCTTT. Translation: CASSVQPGGTEAFF.

V is TRBV6-5 and J is TRBJ2-1, with TRBD2 identical over 11 bases. With 2 bases clipped from V and 4 bases from J, the junction kept 1 base outside the gene matches. CDR1 and CDR2 from the germline V gene are MNHEY and SVGAGI. The CDR3 loop spans 15 amino acids. The CDR3 spells CASSYGTSGYNEQFF. CDR3 DNA: TGTGCCAGCAGTTACGGGACTAGCGGATACAATGAGCAGTTCTTC.

The V gene is TRBV19, the J gene TRBJ2-7; 12 nucleotides agree with TRBD1. The CDR3 is 14 amino acids. V dropped 7 bases and J dropped 7; count of bases not matched to a gene: 8. Germline CDR1 and CDR2: LNHDA and SQIVND (reference sequence). CDR3 in amino acids: CASTPGQGAFEQYF. The CDR3 DNA follows: TGTGCCAGTACTCCGGGACAGGGGGCTTTTGAGCAGTACTTC.

V gene TRBV2 combines with J gene TRBJ2-1; 12 bases are a match to TRBD1. Unmatched junction bases numbered 12, after V lost 6 bases and J lost 6 bases. The CDR3 length is 17 residues. In germline, CDR1 is SNHLY, CDR2 FYNNEI. The CDR3, as DNA: TGTGCCAGCAGCCCCCGAGATCGGGACAGGGGGCGCAATGAGCAGTTCTTC. Translation gives CASSPRDRDRGRNEQFF. Combining the CDR3 with reference TRBV2 and TRBJ2-1 gives the whole variable domain EPEVTQTPSHQVTQMGQEVILRCVPISNHLYFYWYRQILGQKVEFLVSFYNNEISEKSEIFDDQFSVERPDGSNFTLKIRSTKLEDSAMYFCASSPRDRDRGRNEQFFGPGTRLTVL.

CDR3 sequence (DNA): TGTGCCAGCTCACCGCGGGACCTACTCCAAGAGACCCAGTACTTC. Residues: CASSPRDLLQETQYF. The genes are TRBV18 and TRBJ2-5, with a tentative D call TRBD2 (6 bases). Germline CDR1 and CDR2: KGHSH and LQKENI. CDR3 length equals 15 residues. Deletions cut 3 bases from V and 1 base from J, with 12 bases between. The variable domain in full, completed from reference TRBV18 and TRBJ2-5, reads NAGVMQNPRHLVRRRGQEARLRCSPMKGHSHVYWYRQLPEEGLKFMVYLQKENIIDESGMPKERFSAEFPKEGPSILRIQQVVRGDSAAYFCASSPRDLLQETQYFGPGTRLLVL.

J is TRBJ1-1 and V is TRBV3-1 (or the pseudogene TRBV3-2); D ambiguous. The germline CDR1 and CDR2 sequences are LGHDT and YNNKEL (reference sequence). The CDR3 contains 16 residues. Trimming removed 2 bases at V and 4 bases at J, with 17 bases between. CDR3 sequence reads: CASSQRVRRGGTEAFF. In nucleotides, the CDR3 is TGTGCCAGCAGCCAAAGGGTCCGGCGGGGTGGCACTGAAGCTTTCTTT.

V gene TRBV29-1 combines with J gene TRBJ2-1, with 9 bases identical to TRBD2. The germline V gene has CDR1 SQVTM and CDR2 ANQGSEA. Losses at the gene ends were 7 bases for V and 4 bases for J; bases not matched to a gene: 5. The CDR3 runs to 13 residues. CDR3 coding DNA: TGCAGCGCTAGCGGGACGGCGTACAATGAGCAGTTCTTC. Its protein is CSASGTAYNEQFF.

The chain is built from TRBV14 and TRBJ2-2; D not resolved. Trimming removed 4 bases from V and 1 base from J, with 4 bases in between. Per germline, CDR1 SGHDN and CDR2 FVKESK. This CDR3 has 13 amino acids. CDR3 residues: CASSRGNTGELFF. CDR3 sequence (DNA): TGTGCCAGCAGCCGAGGGAACACCGGGGAGCTGTTTTTT.

The chain joins TRBV5-1 to TRBJ2-7; maybe TRBD2 (6 bases). The CDR3 has 15 residues. V gave up 4 bases and J gave up 2 bases, with 16 bases separating them. Germline V lookup: CDR1 SGHRS, CDR2 YFSETQ. CDR3 in amino acids: CASSPGDRTTYEQYF. The CDR3 bases are TGCGCCAGCAGCCCGGGAGACAGAACTACCTACGAGCAGTACTTC. Full variable domain (rest looked up from reference TRBV5-1 and TRBJ2-7): KAGVTQTPRYLIKTRGQQVTLSCSPISGHRSVSWYQQTPGQGLQFLFEYFSETQRNKGNFPGRFSGRQFSNSRSEMNVSTLELGDSALYLCASSPGDRTTYEQYFGPGTRLTVT.

V is TRBV5-1 and J is TRBJ2-5; 11 bases align to TRBD2. Germline trimming cut 8 bases from V and 5 bases from J; bases unmatched to any gene: 8. CDR3 length: 14 residues. The V gene's germline CDR1 is SGHRS and CDR2 YFSETQ. This CDR3 is CASMLAGGPETQYF. The CDR3 DNA reads TGCGCCAGTATGTTAGCGGGGGGGCCGGAGACCCAGTACTTC.

The chain links TRBV19 to TRBJ1-5; D remains ambiguous. CDR3 size: 12 residues. Germline values: CDR1 LNHDA, CDR2 SQIVND (reference sequence). The V and J ends lost 5 bases and 5 bases respectively, with 7 bases between them. The CDR3 bases are TGTGCCAGTAGTGTCCCATATCAGCCCCAGCATTTT. It encodes CASSVPYQPQHF. The full variable domain, rest sourced from reference TRBV19 and TRBJ1-5, is DGGITQSPKYLFRKEGQNVTLSCEQNLNHDAMYWYRQDPGQGLRLIYYSQIVNDFQKGDIAEGYSVSREKKESFPLTVTSAQKNPTAFYLCASSVPYQPQHFGDGTRLSIL.